This TCR beta chain was obtained from a study of T cell responses to AZD1222 COVID-19 vaccine. Findings and caveats of the study: Donors, mostly white British, included more females; clonal diversity was possibly underestimated. Repertoires in all cases were sampled only once the peak T cell response had passed. Among spike-specific TCRs, nearly half reportedly target unmutated variant regions. Rises in breadth and depth of Spike-specific TCRs came after two AZD1222 doses.

A remark on this clone: Its matching antigen is unknown. Germline is not matched at one junction end, which may reflect a read error.

Clones were sequenced by immunoSEQ multiplex PCR, and TCRdb holds only the in-frame ones, with some missing. The table shows around 180,000 clones, with roughly 94% occurring only once. Material: peripheral blood, obtained 28 days after the second AZD1222 dose. The TCR was taken from an adult who received the AZD1222 COVID-19 vaccine.

CDR3: CASSQGGWTVSYF. The CDR3 nucleotides are TGTGCCAGCAGCCAAGGCGGGTGGACGGTTAGTTACTTC. This rearrangement joins TRBV14 to TRBJ1-2, with D uncertain. CDR3 length: 13 amino acids. Per germline, CDR1 SGHDN and CDR2 FVKESK.